Following are 2 T cell receptor beta chains from one sample sequenced in a study of beta chain features in type 1 diabetes. Sequenced material consisted of expressed TCRB transcripts (all of the isolated RNA was reverse transcribed). The method was immunoSEQ multiplex PCR; TCRdb's version includes in-frame clones alone and lacks a portion of them. The data hold hundreds of thousands of clones, with 14% observed a single time. The specimen sequenced was central memory CD4+ T cells from blood. These receptor sequences come from a man aged 25 to 40 in good health.

This clone was seen only a few times. The J gene is TRBJ2-5, the V gene TRBV19; tentatively, D is TRBD1 (6 bases). The V and J ends lost 3 bases and 5 bases respectively, with 10 bases between them. In germline, CDR1 is LNHDA, CDR2 SQIVND (reference sequence). The length of the CDR3 is 13 residues. The CDR3 coding sequence is TGTGCCAGTAGTATGAACAGGGTCGAGACCCAGTACTTC. This gives the protein CASSMNRVETQYF.

CDR3: CASSLGETSFYNEQFF. CDR3 in DNA: TGTGCCAGCAGCTTGGGGGAGACTAGTTTCTACAATGAGCAGTTCTTC. The rearrangement links TRBV5-6 to TRBJ2-1; TRBD2 is a possible D gene (6 bases). Trimming took 0 bases from V and 3 from J, leaving 13 bases between them. CDR3 length equals 16 residues. CDR1 and CDR2 from the germline V gene are SGHDT and YYEEEE.